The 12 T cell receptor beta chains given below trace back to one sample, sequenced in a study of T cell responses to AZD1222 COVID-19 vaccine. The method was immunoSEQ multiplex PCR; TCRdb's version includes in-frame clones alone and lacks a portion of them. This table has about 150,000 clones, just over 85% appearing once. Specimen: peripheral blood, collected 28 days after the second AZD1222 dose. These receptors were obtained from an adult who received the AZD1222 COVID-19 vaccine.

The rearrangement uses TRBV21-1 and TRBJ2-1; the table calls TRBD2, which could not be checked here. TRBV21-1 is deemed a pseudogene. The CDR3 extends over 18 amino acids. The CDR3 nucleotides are TGTGCCAGCATCAGGACTAGCGGGAACCCGAGCTCCTACAATGAGCAGTTCTTC. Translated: CASIRTSGNPSSYNEQFF.

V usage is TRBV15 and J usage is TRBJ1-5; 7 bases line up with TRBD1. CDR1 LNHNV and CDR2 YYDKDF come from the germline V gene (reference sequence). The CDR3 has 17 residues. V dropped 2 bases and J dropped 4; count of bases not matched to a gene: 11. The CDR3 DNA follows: TGTGCCACCAGCAGATACGGGACAGCGGAAGGGAATCAGCCCCAGCATTTT. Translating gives CATSRYGTAEGNQPQHF.

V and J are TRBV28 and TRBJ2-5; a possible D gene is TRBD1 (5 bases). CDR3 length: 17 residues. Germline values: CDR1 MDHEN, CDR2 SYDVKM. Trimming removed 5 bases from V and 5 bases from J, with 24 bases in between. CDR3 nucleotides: TGTGCCAGCAGTCCGCTGGGGCAGGAACAGGCCCGGGAGACCCAGTACTTC. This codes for CASSPLGQEQARETQYF.

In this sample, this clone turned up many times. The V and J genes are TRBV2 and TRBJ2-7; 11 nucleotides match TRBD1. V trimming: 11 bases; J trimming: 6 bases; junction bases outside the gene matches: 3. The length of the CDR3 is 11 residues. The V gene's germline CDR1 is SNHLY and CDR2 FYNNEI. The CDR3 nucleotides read TGTGCCGCCGGGACAGGGGGCGAGCAGTACTTC. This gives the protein CAAGTGGEQYF.

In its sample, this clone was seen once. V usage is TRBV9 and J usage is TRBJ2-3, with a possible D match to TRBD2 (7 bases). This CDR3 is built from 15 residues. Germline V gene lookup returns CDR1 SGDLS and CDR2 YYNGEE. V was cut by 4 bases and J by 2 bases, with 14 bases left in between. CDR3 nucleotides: TGTGCCAGCAGCAGGGGGGGAACTGTCACAGATACGCAGTATTTT. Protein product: CASSRGGTVTDTQYF. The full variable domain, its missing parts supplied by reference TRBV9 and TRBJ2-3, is DSGVTQTPKHLITATGQRVTLRCSPRSGDLSVYWYQQSLDQGLQFLIQYYNGEERAKGNILERFSAQQFPDLHSELNLSSLELGDSALYFCASSRGGTVTDTQYFGPGTRLTVL.

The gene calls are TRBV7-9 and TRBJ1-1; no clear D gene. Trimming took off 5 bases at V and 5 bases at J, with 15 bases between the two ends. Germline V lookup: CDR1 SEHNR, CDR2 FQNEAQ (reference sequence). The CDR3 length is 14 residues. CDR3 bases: TGTGCCAGCAGCGCCGACCCCCCTGGGACTGAAGCTTTCTTT. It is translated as CASSADPPGTEAFF. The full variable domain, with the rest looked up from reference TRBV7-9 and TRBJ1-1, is DTGVSQNPRHKITKRGQNVTFRCDPISEHNRLYWYRQTLGQGPEFLTYFQNEAQLEKSRLLSDRFSAERPKGSFSTLEIQRTEQGDSAMYLCASSADPPGTEAFFGQGTRLTVV.

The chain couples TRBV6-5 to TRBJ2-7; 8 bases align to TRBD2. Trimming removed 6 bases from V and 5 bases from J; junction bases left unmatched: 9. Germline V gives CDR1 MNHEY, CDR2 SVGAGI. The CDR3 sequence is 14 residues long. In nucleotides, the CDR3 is TGTGCCAGCAGCCGAGCGGGAGTCTGGAACGAGCAGTACTTC. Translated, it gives CASSRAGVWNEQYF.

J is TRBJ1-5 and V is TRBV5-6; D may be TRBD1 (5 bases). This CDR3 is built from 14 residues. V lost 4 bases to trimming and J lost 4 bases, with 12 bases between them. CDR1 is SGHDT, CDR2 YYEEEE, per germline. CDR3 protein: CASSHRGSNQPQHF. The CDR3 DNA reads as TGTGCCAGCAGCCACCGGGGCTCGAATCAGCCCCAGCATTTT.

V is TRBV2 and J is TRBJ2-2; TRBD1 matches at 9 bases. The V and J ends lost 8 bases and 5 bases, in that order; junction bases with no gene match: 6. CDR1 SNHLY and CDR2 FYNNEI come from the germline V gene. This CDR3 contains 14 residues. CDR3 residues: CASGGTGLTGELFF. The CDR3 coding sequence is TGTGCCAGCGGTGGGACAGGGCTGACCGGGGAGCTGTTTTTT.

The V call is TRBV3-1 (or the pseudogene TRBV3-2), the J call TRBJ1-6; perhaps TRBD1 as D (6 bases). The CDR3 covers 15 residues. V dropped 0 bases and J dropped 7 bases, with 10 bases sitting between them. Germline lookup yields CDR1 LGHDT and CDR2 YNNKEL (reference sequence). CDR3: CASSQDTGLNSPLHF. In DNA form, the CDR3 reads TGTGCCAGCAGCCAAGATACAGGGCTCAATTCACCCCTCCACTTT.

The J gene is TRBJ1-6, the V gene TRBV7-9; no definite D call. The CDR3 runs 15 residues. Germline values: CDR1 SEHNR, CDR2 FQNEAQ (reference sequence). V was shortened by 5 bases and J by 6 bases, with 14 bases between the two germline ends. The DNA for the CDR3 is TGTGCCAGCAGCCAACCGGGCGGAAGTAATTCACCCCTCCACTTT. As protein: CASSQPGGSNSPLHF. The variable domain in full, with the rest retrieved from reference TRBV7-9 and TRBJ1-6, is DTGVSQNPRHKITKRGQNVTFRCDPISEHNRLYWYRQTLGQGPEFLTYFQNEAQLEKSRLLSDRFSAERPKGSFSTLEIQRTEQGDSAMYLCASSQPGGSNSPLHFGNGTRLTVT.

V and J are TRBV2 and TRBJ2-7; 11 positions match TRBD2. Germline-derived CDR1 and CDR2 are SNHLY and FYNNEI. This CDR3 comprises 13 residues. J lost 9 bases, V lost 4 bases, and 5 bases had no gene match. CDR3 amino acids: CASSGSGGAAQYF. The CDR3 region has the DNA TGTGCCAGCAGTGGTAGCGGGGGGGCCGCGCAGTACTTC.